Below, 6 T cell receptor beta chains from the same sample are listed, as sequenced in a study of T cell responses to AZD1222 COVID-19 vaccine. Generated by immunoSEQ multiplex PCR, the TCRdb table keeps only in-frame clones and is missing some. Seen here are some 91,000 clones, 89% observed once, and the top ten hold 2.4%. Here the sequenced sample was peripheral blood, taken on day 0 of AZD1222 vaccination. All receptors derive from an adult in good health.

CDR3: CASSTRGQNYGYTF. The CDR3 DNA reads as TGTGCCAGCAGTACGCGTGGACAGAACTATGGCTACACCTTC. The chain joins TRBV6-5 to TRBJ1-2, with D perhaps TRBD1 (6 bases). Trimming removed 5 bases at V and 2 bases at J, with 12 bases between. The CDR3 has 14 amino acids. Per the germline V gene, CDR1 is MNHEY and CDR2 is SVGAGI.

V and J are TRBV4-3 and TRBJ2-1; 9 bases are a match to TRBD2. After removal of 0 bases from V and 10 bases from J, the junction contained 7 bases not matched to a gene. The germline V gene encodes CDR1 LGHNA and CDR2 YSLEER. This CDR3 comprises 15 residues. The CDR3 DNA sequence: TGCGCCAGCAGCCAAGAGTTGATAGCGGGGGTGGAGCAGTTCTTC. As protein: CASSQELIAGVEQFF.

The chain joins TRBV18 to TRBJ2-6; 15 nucleotides match TRBD2. In germline, CDR1 is KGHSH, CDR2 LQKENI. This CDR3 has 19 residues. V dropped 1 base and J dropped 0; count of bases not matched to a gene: 1. CDR3 sequence: CASSPRGLAGGSGANVLTF. In nucleotides, the CDR3 is TGTGCCAGCTCACCACGGGGACTAGCGGGGGGCTCTGGGGCCAACGTCCTGACTTTC.

The gene calls are TRBV2 and TRBJ2-1; 13 bases match TRBD2. The germline CDR1 and CDR2 sequences are SNHLY and FYNNEI. V lost 2 bases and J lost 7; bases outside the gene matches: 2. The CDR3 is 15 residues long. The CDR3: CASSELGLAGNEQFF. CDR3 DNA: TGTGCCAGCAGTGAATTGGGACTAGCGGGAAATGAGCAGTTCTTC.

This clone occurred once. This chain connects TRBV27 to TRBJ2-6; tentative D call: TRBD1 (6 bases). V lost 6 bases, J lost 2 bases, and 11 bases lay in between. CDR1 is MNHEY, CDR2 SMNVEV, per germline (reference sequence). The CDR3 contains 15 residues. The CDR3 DNA follows: TGTGCCAGCAGGGAACAGGGAGCTGGGGCCAACGTCCTGACTTTC. Amino acids: CASREQGAGANVLTF.

This rearrangement joins TRBV5-1 to TRBJ1-2; unclear D gene. Germline V gene data show CDR1 as SGHRS and CDR2 as YFSETQ. The CDR3 has 13 residues. Trimming stripped 1 base from V and 4 bases from J, with 8 bases between. The CDR3 here is CASSLNYGYGYTF. The CDR3 nucleotides are TGCGCCAGCAGCTTGAATTATGGCTATGGCTACACCTTC.